A selection of T cell receptor beta chains follows, all from one sample in a study of graft-versus-host responses after intestinal transplantation. The method was immunoSEQ multiplex PCR; TCRdb's version includes in-frame clones alone and lacks a portion of them. The data hold 85,000 to 90,000 clones, with roughly 92% observed a single time. Antigens for these TCRs are unknown. The sequencing used unstimulated CD4+ T cells sorted from spleen or lymph node cells, collected before intestinal transplant. Receptor source: a human donor who received an intestinal transplant. The CDR3 runs from the conserved cysteine through the conserved F or W. Fields, in order: J gene, clone size, D gene, V gene, CDR3 DNA, CDR3 protein. The D gene is left open where the match is weak. Size values are once, few and many counts, or a class for expanded clones, and some rows have none.

>TRBJ1-1|.|.|TRBV7-2
TGTGCCAGCAGCTTAGCGTTGGGAAACACTGAAGCTTTCTTT
CASSLALGNTEAFF
>TRBJ2-5|.|TRBD2|TRBV5-8
TGTGCCAGCAGCTCAGCCGGACTAGCGGGAGTCGAGACCCAGTACTTC
CASSSAGLAGVETQYF
>TRBJ1-2|.|.|TRBV5-4
TGTGCCAGCAGCTTCGATCCCACGGAGGGTAACTATGGCTACACCTTC
CASSFDPTEGNYGYTF
>TRBJ1-6|.|TRBD1|TRBV6-5
TGTGCCAGCAGTACCGGGACAGGGGGTTTATCACCCCTCCACTTT
CASSTGTGGLSPLHF
>TRBJ1-2|.|.|TRBV5-1
TGCGCCAGCAGCCCCGCAGGGGCTAACTATGGCTACACCTTC
CASSPAGANYGYTF
>TRBJ1-2|once|.|TRBV6-1
TGTGCCAGCAGTTTAAAATTTACCGGGAGCGGTGGCTACACCTTC
CASSLKFTGSGGYTF
>TRBJ1-2|once|TRBD1|TRBV18
TGTGCCAGCTCTCCAGGACAGGGGGCCCCCATACTCTACGGCTACACCTTC
CASSPGQGAPILYGYTF
>TRBJ2-3|.|.|TRBV7-9
TGTGCCAGCAGCTTAAATTACTTCTATGCGCAGTATTTT
CASSLNYFYAQYF
>TRBJ2-7|.|TRBD2|TRBV12-5
TGTGCTAGGACGCCTCTGACTAGCGGGAGGACGAGCTCCTACGAGCAGTACTTC
CARTPLTSGRTSSYEQYF
>TRBJ1-5|.|TRBD1|TRBV16
TGTGCCAGCAGCCAATCCCATCCGGGACAGGGGGCCAGCAATCAGCCCCAGCATTTT
CASSQSHPGQGASNQPQHF
>TRBJ2-2|.|.|TRBV14
TGTGCCAGCAGGCGGACCTCGAACACCGGGGAGCTGTTTTTT
CASRRTSNTGELFF
>TRBJ1-5|.|TRBD1|TRBV19
TGTGCCAGTAGTATAACAGGGGGTGTAGCTCAGCCCCAGCATTTT
CASSITGGVAQPQHF
>TRBJ2-1|.|TRBD2|TRBV7-2
TGTGCCAGCAGCTCCGCTGGAGGGGCGGGAGGGCTAAAGTTCTTC
CASSSAGGAGGLKFF
>TRBJ2-2|.|.|TRBV7-8
TGTGCCAGCAGCTTTGGAACGGCGAACACCGGGGAGCTGTTTTTT
CASSFGTANTGELFF
>TRBJ2-5|.|TRBD2|TRBV2
TGTGCCAGCAGTGCTATAGGACTAGCGCCTCAAGAGACCCAGTACTTC
CASSAIGLAPQETQYF